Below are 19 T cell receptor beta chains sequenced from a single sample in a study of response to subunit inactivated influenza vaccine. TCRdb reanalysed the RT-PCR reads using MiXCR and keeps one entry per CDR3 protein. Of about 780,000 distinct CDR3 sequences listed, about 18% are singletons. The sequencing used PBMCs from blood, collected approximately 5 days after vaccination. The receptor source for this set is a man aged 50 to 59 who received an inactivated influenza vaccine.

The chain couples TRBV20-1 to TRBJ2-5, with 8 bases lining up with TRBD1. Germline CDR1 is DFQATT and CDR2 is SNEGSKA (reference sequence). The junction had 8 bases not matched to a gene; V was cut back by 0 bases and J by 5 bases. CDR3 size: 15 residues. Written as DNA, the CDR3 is TGCAGTGCTAGAGATGGGGGCAGGGGGCTGGAGACCCAGTACTTC. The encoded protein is CSARDGGRGLETQYF.

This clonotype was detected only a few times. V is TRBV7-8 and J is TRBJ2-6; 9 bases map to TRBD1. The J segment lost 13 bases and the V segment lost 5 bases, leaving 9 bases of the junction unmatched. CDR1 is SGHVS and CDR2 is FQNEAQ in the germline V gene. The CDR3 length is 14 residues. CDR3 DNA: TGTGCCAGCAGCCGGGACAGGGCAGGCCTAGTCCTGACTTTC. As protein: CASSRDRAGLVLTF.

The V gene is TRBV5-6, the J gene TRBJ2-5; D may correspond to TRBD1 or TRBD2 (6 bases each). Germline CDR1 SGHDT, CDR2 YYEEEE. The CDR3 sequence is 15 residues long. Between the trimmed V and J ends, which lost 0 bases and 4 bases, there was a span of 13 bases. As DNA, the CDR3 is TGTGCCAGCAGCTTGGCCGGGGGCAGGCGAGAGACCCAGTACTTC. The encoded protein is CASSLAGGRRETQYF.

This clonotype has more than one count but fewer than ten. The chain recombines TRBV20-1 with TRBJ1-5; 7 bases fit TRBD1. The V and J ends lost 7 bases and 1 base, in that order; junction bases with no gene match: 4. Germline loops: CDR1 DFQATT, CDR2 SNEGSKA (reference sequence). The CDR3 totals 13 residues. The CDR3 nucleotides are TGCAGTGTCCAACAGGGGAGCAATCAGCCCCAGCATTTT. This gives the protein CSVQQGSNQPQHF.

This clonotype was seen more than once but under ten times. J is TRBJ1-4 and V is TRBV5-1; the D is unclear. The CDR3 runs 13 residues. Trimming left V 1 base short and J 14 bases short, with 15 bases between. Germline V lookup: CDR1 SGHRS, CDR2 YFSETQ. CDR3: CASSLYERGGLFF. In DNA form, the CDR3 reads TGCGCCAGCAGCTTGTATGAACGCGGCGGGCTGTTTTTT. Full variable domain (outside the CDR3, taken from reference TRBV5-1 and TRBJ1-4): KAGVTQTPRYLIKTRGQQVTLSCSPISGHRSVSWYQQTPGQGLQFLFEYFSETQRNKGNFPGRFSGRQFSNSRSEMNVSTLELGDSALYLCASSLYERGGLFFGSGTQLSVL.

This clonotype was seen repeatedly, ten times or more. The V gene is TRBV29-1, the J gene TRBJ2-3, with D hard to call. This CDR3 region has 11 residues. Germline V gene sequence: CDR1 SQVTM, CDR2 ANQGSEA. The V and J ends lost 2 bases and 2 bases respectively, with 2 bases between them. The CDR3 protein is CSVEYTDTQYF. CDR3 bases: TGCAGCGTTGAATACACAGATACGCAGTATTTT.

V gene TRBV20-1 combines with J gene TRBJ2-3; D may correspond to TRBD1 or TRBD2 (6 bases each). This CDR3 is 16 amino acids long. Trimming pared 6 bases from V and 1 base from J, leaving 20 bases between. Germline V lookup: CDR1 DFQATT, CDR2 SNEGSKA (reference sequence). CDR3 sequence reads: CSAEGGWGTGTDTQYF. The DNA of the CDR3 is TGCAGTGCGGAGGGGGGATGGGGGACTGGCACAGATACGCAGTATTTT.

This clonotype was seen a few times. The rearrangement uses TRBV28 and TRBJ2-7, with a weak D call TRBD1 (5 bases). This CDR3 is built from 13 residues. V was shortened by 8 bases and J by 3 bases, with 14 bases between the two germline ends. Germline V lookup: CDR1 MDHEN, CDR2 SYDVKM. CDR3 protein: CASGQLPRYEQYF. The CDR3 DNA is TGTGCCAGCGGACAATTGCCCCGCTACGAGCAGTACTTC.

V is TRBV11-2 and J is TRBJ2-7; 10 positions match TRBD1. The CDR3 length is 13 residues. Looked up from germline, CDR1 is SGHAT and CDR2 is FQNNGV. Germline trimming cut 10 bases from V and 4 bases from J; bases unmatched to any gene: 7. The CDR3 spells CATEGQGFYEQYF. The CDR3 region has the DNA TGTGCCACCGAGGGACAGGGGTTTTACGAGCAGTACTTC.

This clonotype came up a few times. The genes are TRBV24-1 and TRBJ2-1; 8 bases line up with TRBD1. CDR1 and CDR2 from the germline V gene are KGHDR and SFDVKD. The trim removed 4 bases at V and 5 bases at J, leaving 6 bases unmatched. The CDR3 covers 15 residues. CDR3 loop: CATSETGQADNEQFF. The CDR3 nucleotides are TGTGCCACCAGTGAAACGGGACAGGCCGACAATGAGCAGTTCTTC.

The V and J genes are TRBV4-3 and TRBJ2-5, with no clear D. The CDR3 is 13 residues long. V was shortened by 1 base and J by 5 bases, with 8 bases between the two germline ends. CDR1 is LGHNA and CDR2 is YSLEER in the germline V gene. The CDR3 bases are TGCGCCAGCAGCCAAGCGTCCGATGAGACCCAGTACTTC. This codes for CASSQASDETQYF.

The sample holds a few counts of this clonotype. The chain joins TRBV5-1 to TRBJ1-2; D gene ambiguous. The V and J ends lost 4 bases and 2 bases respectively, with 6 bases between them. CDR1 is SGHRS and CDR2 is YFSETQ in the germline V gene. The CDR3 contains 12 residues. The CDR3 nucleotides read TGCGCCAGCAGCGCCGAAAACTATGGCTACACCTTC. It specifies CASSAENYGYTF. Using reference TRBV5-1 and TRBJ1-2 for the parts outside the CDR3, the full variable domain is KAGVTQTPRYLIKTRGQQVTLSCSPISGHRSVSWYQQTPGQGLQFLFEYFSETQRNKGNFPGRFSGRQFSNSRSEMNVSTLELGDSALYLCASSAENYGYTFGSGTRLTVV.

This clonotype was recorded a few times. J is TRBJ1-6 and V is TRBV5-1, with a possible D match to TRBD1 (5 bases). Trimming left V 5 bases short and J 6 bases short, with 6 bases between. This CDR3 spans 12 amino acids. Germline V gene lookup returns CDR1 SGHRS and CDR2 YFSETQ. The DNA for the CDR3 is TGCGCCAGCAGTGACAGTAATTCACCCCTCCACTTT. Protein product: CASSDSNSPLHF.

CDR3 sequence reads: CTTPGQGASNYGYTF. In nucleotides, the CDR3 is TGCACTACTCCGGGACAGGGGGCCTCTAACTATGGCTACACCTTC. V gene TRBV20-1 combines with J gene TRBJ1-2; 12 nucleotides agree with TRBD1. Germline CDR1 DFQATT, CDR2 SNEGSKA (reference sequence). The CDR3 has 15 residues.

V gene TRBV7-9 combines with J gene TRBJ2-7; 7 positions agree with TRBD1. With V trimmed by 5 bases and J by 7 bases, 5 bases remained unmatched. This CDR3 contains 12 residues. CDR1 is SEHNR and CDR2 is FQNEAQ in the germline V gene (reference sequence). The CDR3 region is CASSKQGLEQYF. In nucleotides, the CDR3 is TGTGCCAGCAGCAAACAGGGGTTAGAGCAGTACTTC.

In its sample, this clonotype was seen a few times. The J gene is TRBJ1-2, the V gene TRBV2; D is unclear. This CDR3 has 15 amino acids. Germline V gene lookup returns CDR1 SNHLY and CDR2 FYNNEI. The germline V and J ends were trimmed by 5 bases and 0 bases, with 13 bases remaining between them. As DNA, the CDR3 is TGTGCCAGCAGTTCCGACACTTTCCCTAACTATGGCTACACCTTC. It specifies CASSSDTFPNYGYTF.

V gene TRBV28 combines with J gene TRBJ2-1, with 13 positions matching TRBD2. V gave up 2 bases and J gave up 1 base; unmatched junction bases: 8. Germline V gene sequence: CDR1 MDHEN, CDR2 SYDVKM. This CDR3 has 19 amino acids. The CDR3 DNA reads TGTGCCAGCAGTTTACTACTAGCGGGGGGGGAAATATCCTACAATGAGCAGTTCTTC. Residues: CASSLLLAGGEISYNEQFF.

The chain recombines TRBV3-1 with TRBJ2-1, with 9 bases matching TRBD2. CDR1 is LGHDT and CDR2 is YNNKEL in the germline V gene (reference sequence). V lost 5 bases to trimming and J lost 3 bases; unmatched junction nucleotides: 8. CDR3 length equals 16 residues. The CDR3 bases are TGTGCCAGCAGCGACTTTGGCGGGGGGGTCTACAATGAGCAGTTCTTC. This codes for CASSDFGGGVYNEQFF.

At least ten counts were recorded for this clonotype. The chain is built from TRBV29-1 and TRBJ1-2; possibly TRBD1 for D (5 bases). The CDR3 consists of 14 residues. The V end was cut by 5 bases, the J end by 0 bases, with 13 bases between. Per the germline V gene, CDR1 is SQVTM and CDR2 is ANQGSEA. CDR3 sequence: CSVKQGAANYGYTF. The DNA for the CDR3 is TGCAGCGTTAAGCAGGGCGCAGCTAACTATGGCTACACCTTC.